The 30 T cell receptor beta chains presented below share a single source sample, sequenced in a study of cytomegalovirus exposure and HLA in healthy donors. PCR was performed using 60 Vbeta and 13 Jbeta primers. Generated by immunoSEQ multiplex PCR, the TCRdb table keeps only in-frame clones and is missing some. The table lists roughly 120,000 clones, around 76% of them singletons. Sequencing was carried out using PBMCs. The receptors come from an older woman in good health and CMV-seropositive.

J is TRBJ2-3 and V is TRBV5-4; D might be TRBD2 (5 bases). Trimming took 2 bases from V and 0 from J, leaving 7 bases between them. CDR1 is SGHNT and CDR2 is YYREEE in the germline V gene (reference sequence). There are 14 residues in the CDR3. This CDR3 reads CASSLSGSTDTQYF. DNA for the CDR3: TGTGCCAGCAGCTTAAGCGGAAGCACAGATACGCAGTATTTT. Full variable domain (outside the CDR3, taken from reference TRBV5-4 and TRBJ2-3): ETGVTQSPTHLIKTRGQQVTLRCSSQSGHNTVSWYQQALGQGPQFIFQYYREEENGRGNFPPRFSGLQFPNYSSELNVNALELDDSALYLCASSLSGSTDTQYFGPGTRLTVL.

The gene calls are TRBV5-1 and TRBJ2-1; D might be TRBD1 (6 bases). From germline, CDR1 is SGHRS and CDR2 YFSETQ. The CDR3 covers 15 residues. V was pared by 3 bases and J by 0 bases, with 10 bases between. CDR3: CASSSGQNSYNEQFF. CDR3 nucleotide sequence: TGCGCCAGCAGCTCCGGACAGAACTCCTACAATGAGCAGTTCTTC.

This rearrangement joins TRBV7-6 to TRBJ2-1, with TRBD2 matching over 9 bases. The junction had 23 bases not matched to a gene; V was cut back by 5 bases and J by 9 bases. The V gene's germline CDR1 is SGHVS and CDR2 FNYEAQ. CDR3 length: 19 residues. CDR3 amino acids: CASSRNALLSGGSSGEQFF. The CDR3 coding sequence is TGTGCCAGCAGCCGCAACGCCCTTCTTAGCGGGGGTTCTTCGGGTGAGCAGTTCTTC.

The rearrangement joins TRBV27 to TRBJ1-1, with D hard to call. CDR3 length: 14 residues. The germline V gene encodes CDR1 MNHEY and CDR2 SMNVEV (reference sequence). Trimming pared 2 bases from V and 0 bases from J, leaving 7 bases between. CDR3 sequence: CASSLGPMNTEAFF. In DNA, the CDR3 is TGTGCCAGCAGTTTAGGCCCAATGAACACTGAAGCTTTCTTT.

The chain recombines TRBV5-1 with TRBJ2-4, with D possibly matching TRBD1 (5 bases). The germline CDR1 and CDR2 sequences are SGHRS and YFSETQ. The V end lost 4 bases, the J end lost 2 bases, and 10 bases lay between the germline ends. This CDR3 has 14 amino acids. CDR3 bases: TGCGCCAGCAGCCATGGGGCGACCAAAAACATTCAGTACTTC. Protein sequence: CASSHGATKNIQYF. Variable domain in full (rest from reference TRBV5-1 and TRBJ2-4): KAGVTQTPRYLIKTRGQQVTLSCSPISGHRSVSWYQQTPGQGLQFLFEYFSETQRNKGNFPGRFSGRQFSNSRSEMNVSTLELGDSALYLCASSHGATKNIQYFGAGTRLSVL.

The CDR3 region has the DNA TGTGCCAGCAGTTCCACTACTAGCGGGGGACCCTACGAGCAGTACTTC. Translating it yields CASSSTTSGGPYEQYF. J is TRBJ2-7 and V is TRBV6-5, with 11 bases identical to TRBD2. This CDR3 region has 16 residues. Unmatched junction bases numbered 7, after V lost 4 bases and J lost 2 bases. CDR1 is MNHEY, CDR2 SVGAGI, per germline.

The genes are TRBV5-4 and TRBJ1-2, with 10 nucleotides matching TRBD1. Losses at the gene ends were 5 bases for V and 2 bases for J; bases not matched to a gene: 6. Germline lookup yields CDR1 SGHNT and CDR2 YYREEE (reference sequence). CDR3 length: 15 residues. The CDR3 nucleotides are TGTGCCAGCAGTACACCGGGACAGGGGAACTATGGCTACACCTTC. It specifies CASSTPGQGNYGYTF.

The chain employs TRBV30 and TRBJ2-1; 10 nucleotides align to TRBD2. Losses at the gene ends were 3 bases for V and 10 bases for J; bases not matched to a gene: 12. The CDR3 spans 15 residues. Germline CDR1 GTSNPN, CDR2 SVGIG (reference sequence). In nucleotides, the CDR3 is TGTGCCTGGAGCCATACTAGCGGGGCCTTCGGGGAGCAGTTCTTC. This translates into CAWSHTSGAFGEQFF.

The chain carries TRBV27 and TRBJ2-7; 9 nucleotides line up with TRBD1. CDR1 and CDR2 (germline): MNHEY, SMNVEV (reference sequence). The CDR3 consists of 15 residues. The V and J ends lost 5 bases and 2 bases, in that order; junction bases with no gene match: 7. CDR3 amino acids: CASSRPGQGPYEQYF. CDR3 nucleotide sequence: TGTGCCAGCAGTCGACCGGGACAGGGACCCTACGAGCAGTACTTC.

The rearrangement links TRBV30 to TRBJ1-1, with TRBD1 as a possible D gene (6 bases). Germline V CDR1 and CDR2: GTSNPN, SVGIG (reference sequence). V was shortened by 7 bases and J by 0 bases, with 15 bases between the two germline ends. The CDR3 runs to 14 residues. In DNA form, the CDR3 reads TGTGCCTCCACCCTAGGGACATTGAACACTGAAGCTTTCTTT. It translates to CASTLGTLNTEAFF.

The gene calls are TRBV7-9 and TRBJ1-1; D not resolved. Germline CDR1 is SEHNR and CDR2 is FQNEAQ (reference sequence). CDR3 length: 14 residues. V was shortened by 8 bases and J by 0 bases, with 13 bases between the two germline ends. Here the CDR3 DNA reads TGTGCCAGCGGCGAGCGGGGAATGAACACTGAAGCTTTCTTT. Translating gives CASGERGMNTEAFF.

The rearrangement uses TRBV6-5 and TRBJ1-5, with D uncertain. Germline CDR1 MNHEY, CDR2 SVGAGI. Trimming left V 4 bases short and J 3 bases short, with 13 bases between. The length of the CDR3 is 15 residues. In DNA form, the CDR3 reads TGTGCCAGCAGTTTGGCAGGTTTTTCCAATCAGCCCCAGCATTTT. Its protein product is CASSLAGFSNQPQHF.

V gene TRBV27 combines with J gene TRBJ1-5, with D perhaps TRBD1 (6 bases). Trimming shortened V by 5 bases and J by 7 bases, and 12 bases separated the two germline ends. In germline, CDR1 is MNHEY, CDR2 SMNVEV (reference sequence). The CDR3 is 13 residues long. Written as DNA, the CDR3 is TGTGCCAGCAGTAAAGGACAGTTACAGCCCCAGCATTTT. It codes for CASSKGQLQPQHF.

This clone has more than one count but fewer than ten. The chain carries TRBV6-4 and TRBJ2-5; 8 bases fit TRBD1. Germline V gene data show CDR1 as MRHNA and CDR2 as SNTAGT. The CDR3 consists of 13 residues. V gave up 4 bases and J gave up 4 bases; unmatched junction bases: 2. The CDR3 sequence is CASSVQGGETQYF. The CDR3 bases are TGTGCCAGCAGTGTACAGGGGGGAGAGACCCAGTACTTC.

The chain combines TRBV5-1 with TRBJ2-2, with TRBD1 matching over 7 bases. In germline, CDR1 is SGHRS, CDR2 YFSETQ. This CDR3 contains 17 residues. V lost 2 bases, J lost 4 bases, and 11 bases stayed unmatched. CDR3 nucleotide sequence: TGCGCCAGCAGCTTTACCGGGACAGAAATAAGCACCGGGGAGCTGTTTTTT. It encodes CASSFTGTEISTGELFF.

The V call is TRBV5-1, the J call TRBJ1-5; tentatively, D is TRBD1 (5 bases). Germline CDR1 SGHRS, CDR2 YFSETQ. V was cut by 1 base and J by 2 bases, with 10 bases left in between. The CDR3 contains 15 residues. The DNA of the CDR3 is TGCGCCAGCAGCTTGCAGGGAATGCGCAATCAGCCCCAGCATTTT. It translates to CASSLQGMRNQPQHF.

This clone turned up a few times. The chain joins TRBV7-2 to TRBJ1-1, with TRBD1 as a possible D gene (5 bases). CDR1 is SGHTA and CDR2 is FQGNSA in the germline V gene. CDR3 size: 15 residues. V was pared by 5 bases and J by 4 bases, with 17 bases between. The CDR3 sequence is CASSPRVQGGTEAFF. DNA of the CDR3: TGTGCCAGCAGCCCCCGGGTGCAGGGAGGCACTGAAGCTTTCTTT.

The chain employs TRBV5-6 and TRBJ1-1; D gene uncertain. CDR3 length equals 13 residues. The V gene's germline CDR1 is SGHDT and CDR2 YYEEEE. Between the trimmed V and J ends, which lost 2 bases and 2 bases, there was a span of 7 bases. CDR3 residues: CASSFFGNTEAFF. In nucleotides, the CDR3 is TGTGCCAGCAGCTTTTTCGGTAACACTGAAGCTTTCTTT.

This clone was observed a few times. The V call is TRBV6-5, the J call TRBJ1-2, with D unresolved. V gave up 4 bases and J gave up 7 bases, with 19 bases separating them. The CDR3 covers 15 residues. Germline lookup yields CDR1 MNHEY and CDR2 SVGAGI. The CDR3 sequence: CASSFLSDGRAGYTF. For the CDR3, the DNA is TGTGCCAGCAGTTTTCTTTCCGACGGGAGGGCTGGCTACACCTTC.

The chain employs TRBV5-5 and TRBJ2-7, with 7 bases aligning to TRBD2. CDR3 length: 16 residues. With 2 bases clipped from V and 0 bases from J, the junction kept 8 bases outside the gene matches. From germline, CDR1 is SGHKS and CDR2 YYEKEE (reference sequence). In DNA, the CDR3 is TGTGCCAGCAGCTTTCCGGCCGGGACTAACTCCTACGAGCAGTACTTC. Amino acid sequence: CASSFPAGTNSYEQYF.

The CDR3 spells CARSMRQGASLYEQYF. CDR3 DNA sequence: TGTGCCAGAAGCATGCGACAGGGGGCTTCCCTCTACGAGCAGTACTTC. V is TRBV5-3 and J is TRBJ2-7, with TRBD1 matching 10 bases. TRBV5-3 carries the ORF label, with uncertain function. CDR3 length equals 16 residues. V lost 4 bases and J lost 3; bases outside the gene matches: 10.

Concerning this clone: At one end, the junction sequence differs from germline, possibly due to a read error. This chain joins TRBV7-9 and TRBJ1-4; 7 positions match TRBD1. Germline CDR1 SEHNR, CDR2 FQNEAQ (reference sequence). This CDR3 comprises 15 residues. The CDR3 DNA is TGTTCCAGCAGCTTGGAGGGACAGCCTAATGAAAAACTGTTTTTT. This codes for CSSSLEGQPNEKLFF.

This clone was seen a single time. This chain connects TRBV4-1 to TRBJ1-3, with D maybe TRBD1 (5 bases). Germline CDR1 reads MGHRA; CDR2 reads YSYEKL. The CDR3 has 13 residues. Trimming pared 8 bases from V and 0 bases from J, leaving 8 bases between. The CDR3 bases are TGCGCCAGCCAAGACAGCTCTGGAAACACCATATATTTT. This encodes CASQDSSGNTIYF.

This chain uses TRBV11-2 with TRBJ2-7; D is unclear. Deletions cut 5 bases from V and 1 base from J, with 12 bases between. The CDR3 runs 14 residues. Germline V lookup: CDR1 SGHAT, CDR2 FQNNGV. The CDR3 region has the DNA TGTGCCAGCAGCCCGACCGCGGTATCCTACGAGCAGTACTTC. It translates to CASSPTAVSYEQYF.

At least ten counts were recorded for this clone. The rearrangement uses TRBV5-8 and TRBJ1-4, with a possible D match to TRBD1 (5 bases). This CDR3 is built from 16 residues. V gave up 4 bases and J gave up 5 bases, with 18 bases separating them. The V gene's germline CDR1 is SGHTS and CDR2 YDEGEE. The CDR3 loop is CASSPSPGRRNEKLFF. Written as DNA, the CDR3 is TGTGCCAGCAGCCCGAGCCCAGGGCGTCGGAATGAAAAACTGTTTTTT.

The chain employs TRBV11-2 and TRBJ2-1, with 7 positions matching TRBD1. The CDR3 is 17 residues long. Trimming removed 2 bases from V and 7 bases from J; junction bases left unmatched: 14. Per the germline V gene, CDR1 is SGHAT and CDR2 is FQNNGV. DNA of the CDR3: TGTGCCAGCAGCTTAATTACGGGACAGCGGTCCGGAAATGAGCAGTTCTTC. The encoded protein is CASSLITGQRSGNEQFF.

The chain combines TRBV30 with TRBJ2-5; weak D call: TRBD2 (6 bases). The CDR3 consists of 14 residues. Germline V gene data show CDR1 as GTSNPN and CDR2 as SVGIG (reference sequence). Trimming took off 0 bases at V and 2 bases at J, with 10 bases between the two ends. The chain's CDR3 is CAWSVGGSQETQYF. CDR3 bases: TGTGCCTGGAGTGTTGGAGGGTCTCAAGAGACCCAGTACTTC. Drawing the rest from reference TRBV30 and TRBJ2-5, the complete variable domain is SQTIHQWPATLVQPVGSPLSLECTVEGTSNPNLYWYRQAAGRGLQLLFYSVGIGQISSEVPQNLSASRPQDRQFILSSKKLLLSDSGFYLCAWSVGGSQETQYFGPGTRLLVL.

This clone came up once. The J gene is TRBJ1-1, the V gene TRBV4-1; 8 bases match TRBD1. CDR1 is MGHRA and CDR2 is YSYEKL in the germline V gene. The V gene end was trimmed by 4 bases and the J gene end by 1 base; junction bases not matched to a gene: 5. There are 15 residues in the CDR3. CDR3 DNA sequence: TGCGCCAGCAGCCGGGGAGGGACAGGGAACACTGAAGCTTTCTTT. This translates into CASSRGGTGNTEAFF.

The chain couples TRBV6-1 to TRBJ2-3, with TRBD2 identical over 13 bases. The CDR3 runs to 14 residues. V gave up 8 bases and J gave up 4 bases; unmatched junction bases: 3. CDR1 and CDR2 from the germline V gene are MNHNS and SASEGT. CDR3 sequence reads: CASGGLAGPDTQYF. In nucleotides, the CDR3 is TGTGCCAGCGGGGGACTAGCGGGGCCAGATACGCAGTATTTT.

The chain has TRBV5-1 and TRBJ2-7; 11 bases match TRBD1. J gave up 4 bases and V 3 bases, and 0 bases lay outside the gene matches. Germline CDR1 SGHRS, CDR2 YFSETQ. The CDR3 has 13 amino acids. The CDR3 protein is CASSWDRGYEQYF. CDR3 in DNA: TGCGCCAGCAGCTGGGACAGGGGGTACGAGCAGTACTTC.